Listed below are T cell receptor beta chains from one sample, sequenced in a study of PD-1 blockade in classical Hodgkin lymphoma. The data were produced by immunoSEQ multiplex PCR, yet TCRdb's version contains in-frame clones alone and is incomplete. This table holds 10,000 to 15,000 clones, around 83% found once. Sample: CD4+ T cells from blood, taken before the fourth cycle of nivolumab. Receptor source: a human donor with classical Hodgkin lymphoma. Both conserved end residues are part of each CDR3. The D gene is left open where the match is weak. Some rows mark clone size as missing; the rest say once, few, many or name a class of expanded clone.

. TRBJ2-7 TRBV6-5 TRBD2 TGTGCCAGCAGTTGGCTAGCGGTTATGCAGCAGTACTTC CASSWLAVMQQYF
once TRBJ1-5 TRBV2 . TGTGCCAGCAGTGAATATGACCCGGTAAGGCCCCAGCATTTT CASSEYDPVRPQHF
. TRBJ2-1 TRBV30 . TGTGCCTGGAGTGTAATGGTGTACAATGAGCAGTTCTTC CAWSVMVYNEQFF
. TRBJ1-4 TRBV19 TRBD1 TGTGCCAGTAGTAGACCGGGACAGACTAATGAAAAACTGTTTTTT CASSRPGQTNEKLFF
few TRBJ2-7 TRBV7-9 . TGTGCCAGCAGCCTGGACTACGAGCAGTACTTC CASSLDYEQYF
few TRBJ2-6 TRBV4-2 . TGTGCCAGCAGCCAAGAGGGCAGGGCTGGGGCCAACGTCCTGACTTTC CASSQEGRAGANVLTF
. TRBJ2-3 TRBV5-1 TRBD2 TGCGCCAGCAGCTTGGCCGCAGCGGGAAGGGGCACAGATACGCAGTATTTT CASSLAAAGRGTDTQYF
. TRBJ1-5 TRBV7-6 . TGTGCCAGCAGCCCCGGTTGGGGCCGCGACTCTTATCAGCCCCAGCATTTT CASSPGWGRDSYQPQHF
. TRBJ2-7 TRBV13 TRBD1 TGTGCCAGCAGCTTAGGTCTCAGGGGGCGCACCTACGAGCAGTACTTC CASSLGLRGRTYEQYF
. TRBJ1-5 TRBV28 . TGTGCCAGCAGTTTATTTCGGGCTTTAAGCAATCAGCCCCAGCATTTT CASSLFRALSNQPQHF
. TRBJ1-4 TRBV2 . TGTGCCAGCATCCAAGGCGGCCGAACTAATGAAAAACTGTTTTTT CASIQGGRTNEKLFF
once TRBJ1-2 TRBV5-1 . TGCGCCAGCAGCTTGGATACCGCCGCCTATGGCTACACCTTC CASSLDTAAYGYTF
. TRBJ2-4 TRBV5-6 . TGTGCCAGCAGCTTTTCACCGAAAAACATTCAGTACTTC CASSFSPKNIQYF
once TRBJ2-3 TRBV27 . TGTGCCAGCAGTTTTTTTGATACGCAGTATTTT CASSFFDTQYF
. TRBJ1-1 TRBV6-5 . TGTGCCAGCAGTTATGGGGGGCGGACTGAAGCTTTCTTT CASSYGGRTEAFF
. TRBJ1-1 TRBV18 . TGTGCCAGCTCACCACCCGGACACTCCAGGGTGAAAACTGAAGCTTTCTTT CASSPPGHSRVKTEAFF
. TRBJ1-1 TRBV9 TRBD1 TGTGCCAGCAGCGTAGGGACAGGGACGAACACTGAAGCTTTCTTT CASSVGTGTNTEAFF
. TRBJ2-7 TRBV18 . TGTGCCAGCTCACCCAGGCTTGACCGGGACGAGCAGTACTTC CASSPRLDRDEQYF
few TRBJ2-3 TRBV28 TRBD1 TGTGCCAGCAGTTTTAACCCCGGGACAGACACAGATACGCAGTATTTT CASSFNPGTDTDTQYF
once TRBJ2-7 TRBV29-1 . TGCAGCGTTGTGGGCTCGATGACCTACGAGCAGTACTTC CSVVGSMTYEQYF
. TRBJ1-1 TRBV6-1 . TGTGCCAGCAGTGCCTATATGAACACTGAAGCTTTCTTT CASSAYMNTEAFF
. TRBJ1-1 TRBV11-2 . TGTGCCAGCAGCCACAGGGCAACTGAAGCTTTCTTT CASSHRATEAFF
. TRBJ1-3 TRBV5-1 . TGCGCCAGCAGCTTGGGGCCCGGCCAGGGGGGAAACACCATATATTTT CASSLGPGQGGNTIYF
. TRBJ2-1 TRBV4-3 . TGCGCCAGCAGCCATAGCGGATTCTACAATGAGCAGTTCTTC CASSHSGFYNEQFF
. TRBJ2-2 TRBV2 . TGTGCCAGCAGTGTAGTCAGGAACACCGGGGAGCTGTTTTTT CASSVVRNTGELFF
. TRBJ2-7 TRBV11-2 TRBD2 TGTGCCAGCAGGTCCCCCGGGACTAAGATGAGCTGGAGGGAGCAGTACTTC CASRSPGTKMSWREQYF
. TRBJ2-2 TRBV4-3 TRBD2 TGCGCCAGCAGCCAAGCGAAACTAGCGGGAGCCGGGGAGCTGTTTTTT CASSQAKLAGAGELFF
. TRBJ2-5 TRBV9 TRBD2 TGTGCCAGCAGCTCCTCTACTAGCGGGGGGGCTCGGGAGACCCAGTACTTC CASSSSTSGGARETQYF
. TRBJ2-5 TRBV9 TRBD1 TGTGCCAGCAGTAGGGTGGGGGACAGACAAGAGACCCAGTACTTC CASSRVGDRQETQYF
. TRBJ2-7 TRBV9 . TGTGCCAGCAGCTCCCGCTCAGGGGTCGCCTACGAGCAGTACTTC CASSSRSGVAYEQYF
. TRBJ2-1 TRBV7-9 . TGTGCCAGCAGCTTAGCGGGGCGTAATGAGCAGTTCTTC CASSLAGRNEQFF
. TRBJ2-5 TRBV7-2 TRBD1 TGTGCCAGCAGCTCGGACAGGGTCGTTTATCAGTTGGAGACCCAGTACTTC CASSSDRVVYQLETQYF
. TRBJ2-5 TRBV9 TRBD2 TGTGCCAGCAGCGTAGACGAGGGGAGGGGCTGGGAGACCCAGTACTTC CASSVDEGRGWETQYF